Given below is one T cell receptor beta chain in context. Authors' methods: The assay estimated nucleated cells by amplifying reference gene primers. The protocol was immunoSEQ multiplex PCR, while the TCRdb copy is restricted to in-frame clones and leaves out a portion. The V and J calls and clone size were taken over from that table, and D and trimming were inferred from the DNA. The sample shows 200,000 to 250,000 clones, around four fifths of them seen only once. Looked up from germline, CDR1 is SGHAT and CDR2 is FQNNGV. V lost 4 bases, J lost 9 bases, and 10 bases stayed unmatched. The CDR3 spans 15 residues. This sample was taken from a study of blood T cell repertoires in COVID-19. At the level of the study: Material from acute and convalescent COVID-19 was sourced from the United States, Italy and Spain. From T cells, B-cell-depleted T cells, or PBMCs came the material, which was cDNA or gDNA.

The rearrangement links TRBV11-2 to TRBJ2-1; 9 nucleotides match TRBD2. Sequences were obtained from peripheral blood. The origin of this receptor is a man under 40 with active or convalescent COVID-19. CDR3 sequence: CASSSLAGNGGEQFF. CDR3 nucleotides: TGTGCCAGCAGCTCTCTAGCGGGGAATGGGGGTGAGCAGTTCTTC. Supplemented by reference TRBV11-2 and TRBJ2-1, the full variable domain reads EAGVAQSPRYKIIEKRQSVAFWCNPISGHATLYWYQQILGQGPKLLIQFQNNGVVDDSQLPKDRFSAERLKGVDSTLKIQPAKLEDSAVYLCASSSLAGNGGEQFFGPGTRLTVL.